A selection of T cell receptor beta chains follows, all from one sample in a study of T cell responses to AZD1222 COVID-19 vaccine. Sequencing used immunoSEQ multiplex PCR; TCRdb keeps in-frame clones, though not all of them. Of roughly 120,000 clones in the sample, 70% to 90% were seen once. Sequencing used peripheral blood, obtained on day 0 of AZD1222 vaccination. Receptors were obtained from an adult in good health. CDR3s include the opening cysteine and the closing phenylalanine or tryptophan. Fields, in order: V gene, D gene, clone size, J gene, CDR3 DNA, CDR3 protein. The D gene is left open where the match is weak. Some rows mark clone size as missing; the rest say once, few, many or name a class of expanded clone.

TRBV6-5,.,.,TRBJ1-5,TGTGCCAGCAGGTCATTAGGAGTGAATCAGCCCCAGCATTTT,CASRSLGVNQPQHF
TRBV24-1,TRBD1,.,TRBJ1-1,TGTGCCACCAGTGATTATGGACAGGGGAGAGCTTTCTTT,CATSDYGQGRAFF
TRBV5-1,TRBD2,.,TRBJ2-7,TGCGCCAGCAGCTTAGTAGCGGGAGGGCCCGACGAGCAGTACTTC,CASSLVAGGPDEQYF
TRBV5-1,TRBD1,.,TRBJ2-1,TGCGCCAGCTTAAGACAGACAGGGGGTAATGAGCAGTTCTTC,CASLRQTGGNEQFF
TRBV7-9,TRBD1,.,TRBJ2-7,TGTGCCAGCAGCCGGGACAGGGGTCCCTACGAGCAGTACTTC,CASSRDRGPYEQYF
TRBV19,.,once,TRBJ1-5,TGTGCCAGTAAGGTAACGGTGGGGGCTTATCAGCCCCAGCATTTT,CASKVTVGAYQPQHF
TRBV24-1,.,.,TRBJ1-2,TGTGCCACCAGTGCCCGCCAGGGTTCCTATGGCTACACCTTC,CATSARQGSYGYTF
TRBV6-1,.,.,TRBJ1-5,TGTGCCAGCAGTGATACATCAGGCCAGCCCCAGCATTTT,CASSDTSGQPQHF
TRBV29-1,.,.,TRBJ1-1,TGCAGCGTCCCGCTGGGGGGTGGTGAAGCTTTCTTT,CSVPLGGGEAFF
TRBV6-5,.,once,TRBJ1-3,TGTGCCAGCAGTTCGGGACTTTCCGGAAACACCATATATTTT,CASSSGLSGNTIYF
TRBV2,TRBD1,.,TRBJ2-1,TGTGCCAGCAGTGGACAGGGGGCTGTCTTGGGGTACAATGAGCAGTTCTTC,CASSGQGAVLGYNEQFF
TRBV7-9,.,.,TRBJ1-1,TGTGCCAGCAGCGAGCGGGGCGCGCGCGCTGAAGCTTTCTTT,CASSERGARAEAFF
TRBV21-1,.,.,TRBJ2-3,TGTGCCAGCAGCTGTAGTTGGGTTGGACCGGATACGCAGTATTTT,CASSCSWVGPDTQYF
TRBV25-1,.,once,TRBJ1-1,TGTGCCAGCAGTGAATCCCCCGGCCGCACTGAAGCTTTCTTT,CASSESPGRTEAFF
TRBV30,.,.,TRBJ1-1,TGTGCCTGGAGTAGCCAGGGGCGCGCCTTATTT,CAWSSQGRALF
TRBV28,.,.,TRBJ2-2,TGTGCCAGCAGGGGGAGGACGTGGTACACCGGGGAGCTGTTTTTT,CASRGRTWYTGELFF
TRBV6-4,TRBD1,.,TRBJ2-3,TGTGCCAGCAGTGAGACAGGGACCACAGATACGCAGTATTTT,CASSETGTTDTQYF
TRBV27,.,.,TRBJ2-5,TGTGCCAGCAGTAGGACAATCTTAGGGGCAGAGACCCAGTACTTC,CASSRTILGAETQYF
TRBV30,TRBD1,.,TRBJ2-7,TGTGCCTGGAGTGTACGGACAGGCATAACCTACGAGCAGTACTTC,CAWSVRTGITYEQYF
TRBV3-1/TRBV3-2,.,.,TRBJ2-3,TGTGCCAGCAGCCAATCCTACACAGATACGCAGTATTTT,CASSQSYTDTQYF
TRBV2,.,once,TRBJ2-6,TGTGCCAGCAGTGAAAGCTCTGGGGCCAACGTCCTGACTTTC,CASSESSGANVLTF
TRBV18,.,.,TRBJ2-6,TGTGCCAGCTCACCACCCCAGGGACGGACCCCCTCTGGGGCCAACGTCCTGACTTTC,CASSPPQGRTPSGANVLTF
TRBV2,.,.,TRBJ2-2,TGTGCCAGCAGTGAAGCAAAGGTGCCCACCGGGGAGCTGTTTTTT,CASSEAKVPTGELFF
TRBV10-3,.,.,TRBJ1-4,TGTGCCATCACGAGGGACCCTAATGAAAAACTGTTTTTT,CAITRDPNEKLFF
TRBV5-1,.,.,TRBJ1-6,TGCGCCAGCAGCTTGCCCGGGGCAGGAGGAAATTCACCCCTCCACTTT,CASSLPGAGGNSPLHF
TRBV12-3/TRBV12-4,.,.,TRBJ1-1,TGTGCCAGCACCTTAGGGCAGATCACTGAAGCTTTCTTT,CASTLGQITEAFF
TRBV6-5,TRBD1,.,TRBJ1-2,TGTGCCAGCAGTAACAGGGGGCTGGGCTATGGCTACACCTTC,CASSNRGLGYGYTF
TRBV5-5,TRBD1,.,TRBJ1-3,TGTGCCAGCACCCGGGACAGGGCCATTGCTAACTCTGGAAACACCATATATTTT,CASTRDRAIANSGNTIYF
TRBV27,TRBD2,.,TRBJ2-7,TGTGCCAGCAGTTCAAGCCGGGACCGACGCGAGCGGGACTCCTACGAGCAGTACTTC,CASSSSRDRRERDSYEQYF
TRBV18,.,.,TRBJ1-1,TGTGCCAGCTCACCAAGTACAGGGTCAGGGAACACTGAAGCTTTCTTT,CASSPSTGSGNTEAFF
TRBV5-4,TRBD1,.,TRBJ2-2,TGTGCCAGCAGCACGGGACAGGGTTTCACCGGGGAGCTGTTTTTT,CASSTGQGFTGELFF
TRBV4-1,.,.,TRBJ2-7,TGCGCCAGCAGCCCGCTGGATCCGGTCGAGCAGTACTTC,CASSPLDPVEQYF
TRBV14,TRBD1,once,TRBJ2-5,TGTGCCAGCAGCCAAGGCACTACAGGGGGAGAGACCCAGTACTTC,CASSQGTTGGETQYF
TRBV30,.,once,TRBJ1-6,TGTGCCTGGAGCCCCTTCGGACAGTATAATTCACCCCTCCACTTT,CAWSPFGQYNSPLHF
TRBV7-9,.,.,TRBJ2-7,TGTGCCAGCAGCTTAGAGGGCGGAATCTCCTACGAGCAGTACTTC,CASSLEGGISYEQYF
TRBV19,.,.,TRBJ2-1,TGTGCCAGTAGTTCCATCCCCGCGGGGAATGAGCAGTTCTTC,CASSSIPAGNEQFF